Described below is a single T cell receptor beta chain sequence and its context. Its cognate antigen is unknown. The data belong to a study of blood T cells in healthy people across ages. A sample-barcoded 5' primer and a J-beta primer mix were used in a second PCR of about 7 to 12 cycles. MiXCR, applied by TCRdb to the 5' RACE reads, yields one record per CDR3 protein. The sample has hundreds of thousands of distinct CDR3 sequences; roughly three fifths are singletons. The V segment lost 6 bases and the J segment 8 bases; nucleotides outside the gene matches: 6. This CDR3 has 14 amino acids. Germline CDR1 MNHEY, CDR2 SMNVEV (reference sequence). Broader study findings: It was held that the diversity estimates obtained from one million T cells were underestimates. As naive T cell percentage varied, TCR beta diversity correlated strongly with it. Without sorted subsets, naive and antigen-experienced compartments could not be conclusively compared.

The V call is TRBV27, the J call TRBJ1-3; TRBD1 matches 11 bases. The receptor's source is a man aged 40-49 years in good health. Material: blood. The chain's CDR3 is CASRWTGGADTIYF. CDR3 nucleotide sequence: TGTGCCAGCAGATGGACAGGGGGCGCAGACACCATATATTTT.